This T cell receptor (beta chain) was documented in a study of T cell clonality in common variable immunodeficiency. Study outcomes and limitations: CVID subjects had higher TCRbeta clonality than healthy controls, most marked in about a third. Common variable immunodeficiency TCR beta sequences reportedly had fewer deletions and N-nucleotide insertions.

The protocol was immunoSEQ multiplex PCR, while the TCRdb copy is restricted to in-frame clones and leaves out a portion. The sample presents 42,000 or so clones, none singletons. Per germline, CDR1 LNHDA and CDR2 SQIVND (reference sequence). The CDR3 consists of 14 residues. In this sample, this clone turned up a few times. Its antigen is currently unknown. The germline gene is not matched at one end of the junction; a read error may be the cause. The CDR3 is cut off 3 residues early in the read; its end comes from the germline J gene. Each donor provided about 4.5 to 8.5 ml of heparinized whole blood.

Sequenced material: peripheral blood mononuclear cells. This clonotype originated in a person aged 18 to 70 in good health. The chain couples TRBV19 to TRBJ1-6; TRBD1 agrees at 7 bases. The sequenced CDR3 bases are TGTGCCGGTAGCAGGGGGGACTATAATTCACCC. It is translated as CAGSRGDYNSP. The full-length CDR3 reads as CAGSRGDYNSPLHF.